These 30 T cell receptor beta chains were all obtained from the same sample, sequenced in a study of blood T cell repertoires in COVID-19. Produced via immunoSEQ multiplex PCR; TCRdb's table is partial and in-frame only. The sample yields 30,000 to 40,000 clones, roughly three quarters seen once. Sequenced: peripheral blood. All receptors come from a human donor in a cohort sampled during active COVID-19.

This clone was picked up one time. The chain links TRBV28 to TRBJ2-7, with D tentatively TRBD1 (5 bases). Trimming took 1 base from V and 2 from J, leaving 12 bases between them. There are 15 residues in the CDR3. Germline loops: CDR1 MDHEN, CDR2 SYDVKM. The CDR3 loop reads CASSLSQGSPYEQYF. The DNA of the CDR3 is TGTGCCAGCAGTTTATCGCAGGGCTCGCCCTACGAGCAGTACTTC.

J is TRBJ2-3 and V is TRBV19; 14 bases map to TRBD2. Germline-derived CDR1 and CDR2 are LNHDA and SQIVND (reference sequence). There are 18 residues in the CDR3. V shed 4 bases, J shed 2 bases, and the junction held 8 bases outside the gene matches. CDR3 sequence (DNA): TGTGCCAGTAGTAGGCGACTAGCGGGGGGGACATTCACAGATACGCAGTATTTT. Encoded protein: CASSRRLAGGTFTDTQYF.

This rearrangement joins TRBV2 to TRBJ2-7; TRBD1 matches 8 bases. CDR3 size: 15 residues. Losses at the gene ends were 0 bases for V and 0 bases for J; bases not matched to a gene: 1. Germline-derived CDR1 and CDR2 are SNHLY and FYNNEI. The CDR3 DNA reads as TGTGCCAGCAGTGAAGCCGGACAGGGCTCCTACGAGCAGTACTTC. This codes for CASSEAGQGSYEQYF.

The genes are TRBV10-3 and TRBJ1-2, with 8 bases matching TRBD1. Looked up from germline, CDR1 is ENHRY and CDR2 is SYGVKD. The trim removed 6 bases at V and 4 bases at J, leaving 7 bases unmatched. This CDR3 contains 14 residues. For the CDR3, the DNA is TGTGCCATCAGCCCCCTCGGGACAGGCTATGGCTACACCTTC. Its protein product is CAISPLGTGYGYTF.

The CDR3 here is CASSTRETQYF. In DNA form, the CDR3 reads TGTGCCAGCAGTACCAGGGAGACCCAGTACTTC. The chain couples TRBV12-3 or TRBV12-4 to TRBJ2-5, with D uncertain. The CDR3 runs 11 residues. V shed 5 bases and J shed 5 bases, with 6 bases lying between them.

The V gene is TRBV27, the J gene TRBJ2-3, with a tentative D call TRBD1 (5 bases). The ends were cut back, 5 bases at V and 3 bases at J, with 12 bases in the middle. The CDR3 is 14 amino acids. Germline-derived CDR1 and CDR2 are MNHEY and SMNVEV (reference sequence). In nucleotides, the CDR3 is TGTGCCAGCAGTCTCCGACAGCTTACAGATACGCAGTATTTT. Translation: CASSLRQLTDTQYF.

J is TRBJ2-7 and V is TRBV2, with 7 bases aligning to TRBD1. The CDR3 has 16 amino acids. V lost 7 bases to trimming and J lost 3 bases; unmatched junction nucleotides: 15. From germline, CDR1 is SNHLY and CDR2 FYNNEI. CDR3 loop: CASTTSNWDRDYEQYF. The CDR3 DNA reads TGTGCCAGCACTACTTCAAACTGGGACAGAGACTACGAGCAGTACTTC. Combining the CDR3 with reference TRBV2 and TRBJ2-7 gives the whole variable domain EPEVTQTPSHQVTQMGQEVILRCVPISNHLYFYWYRQILGQKVEFLVSFYNNEISEKSEIFDDQFSVERPDGSNFTLKIRSTKLEDSAMYFCASTTSNWDRDYEQYFGPGTRLTVT.

By share, this clone counts as medium-sized. The chain links TRBV4-2 to TRBJ2-2, with D uncertain. CDR1 is LGHNA and CDR2 is YNFKEQ in the germline V gene. The CDR3 extends over 14 amino acids. V was cut by 0 bases and J by 1 base, with 3 bases left in between. CDR3 sequence: CASSQDWNTGELFF. DNA of the CDR3: TGTGCCAGCAGCCAAGACTGGAACACCGGGGAGCTGTTTTTT.

This clone is medium-sized. The chain carries TRBV2 and TRBJ1-4; tentative D call: TRBD1 (5 bases). The V end lost 5 bases, the J end lost 10 bases, and 11 bases lay between the germline ends. The CDR3 consists of 12 residues. Germline loops: CDR1 SNHLY, CDR2 FYNNEI. The CDR3 protein is CASSRGHGKLFF. The CDR3 DNA follows: TGTGCCAGCAGTCGTGGACACGGAAAACTGTTTTTT.

This chain links TRBV5-1 with TRBJ2-7; D may be TRBD2 (6 bases). Germline V gene sequence: CDR1 SGHRS, CDR2 YFSETQ. V was trimmed by 1 base and J by 5 bases, leaving 16 bases between them. The CDR3 loop spans 15 amino acids. CDR3: CASSLMREARNEQYF. CDR3 DNA: TGCGCCAGCAGCTTGATGAGGGAGGCTCGGAACGAGCAGTACTTC.

V and J are TRBV5-1 and TRBJ2-3, with TRBD1 matching over 10 bases. The CDR3 runs to 14 residues. Germline V gene data show CDR1 as SGHRS and CDR2 as YFSETQ. The ends lost 3 bases at V and 6 bases at J; junction bases unmatched: 4. CDR3 DNA sequence: TGCGCCAGCAGCTCCGGGACAGGGGTGGATACGCAGTATTTT. As protein: CASSSGTGVDTQYF.

The gene calls are TRBV6-6 and TRBJ2-7; TRBD1 matches 7 bases. The germline CDR1 and CDR2 sequences are MNHNY and SVGAGI (reference sequence). The V gene end was trimmed by 6 bases and the J gene end by 2 bases; junction bases not matched to a gene: 10. This CDR3 has 15 residues. The DNA of the CDR3 is TGTGCCAGCAGCTTTTTGACAGGGATTACCTACGAGCAGTACTTC. Its protein is CASSFLTGITYEQYF.

The rearrangement links TRBV28 to TRBJ1-5, with a tentative D call TRBD1 (6 bases). The germline V and J ends were trimmed by 6 bases and 5 bases, with 26 bases remaining between them. There are 18 residues in the CDR3. Germline CDR1 reads MDHEN; CDR2 reads SYDVKM. The CDR3 sequence: CASSRSQGLGGFDQPQHF. The CDR3 DNA reads TGTGCCAGCAGCCGATCGCAAGGGCTAGGGGGATTCGATCAGCCCCAGCATTTT.

The rearrangement links TRBV6-2 or TRBV6-3 to TRBJ2-5, with 7 bases matching TRBD2. Germline CDR1 is MNHEY and CDR2 is SVGEGT. This CDR3 has 13 amino acids. V shed 0 bases, J shed 8 bases, and the junction held 3 bases outside the gene matches. The CDR3 sequence: CASSYSGGPTQYF. In nucleotides, the CDR3 is TGTGCCAGCAGTTACTCGGGAGGGCCCACCCAGTACTTC.

This clone appeared once. This chain links TRBV5-4 with TRBJ2-2; 8 bases map to TRBD2. This CDR3 is 18 amino acids long. Germline trimming cut 0 bases from V and 5 bases from J; bases unmatched to any gene: 12. From germline, CDR1 is SGHNT and CDR2 YYREEE (reference sequence). DNA for the CDR3: TGTGCCAGCAGCTTGGCGGTTTTCCAGCGGGGGAGTACCGGGGAGCTGTTTTTT. It codes for CASSLAVFQRGSTGELFF.

V usage is TRBV30 and J usage is TRBJ2-5, with TRBD1 matching over 8 bases. The CDR3 sequence is 15 residues long. From germline, CDR1 is GTSNPN and CDR2 SVGIG (reference sequence). V dropped 0 bases and J dropped 4; count of bases not matched to a gene: 7. The CDR3 bases are TGTGCCTGGAGTGTACGGCCAGGGGGCAGAGAGACCCAGTACTTC. Translated, it gives CAWSVRPGGRETQYF.

The chain recombines TRBV4-1 with TRBJ2-7; tentative D call: TRBD1 (6 bases). From germline, CDR1 is MGHRA and CDR2 YSYEKL. CDR3 length: 15 amino acids. The V gene lost 1 base and the J gene lost 2 bases, with 12 bases spanning the gap. CDR3 nucleotides: TGCGCCAGCAGCCAAGGTTCAGGGGACCCCTACGAGCAGTACTTC. Protein product: CASSQGSGDPYEQYF.

The genes are TRBV9 and TRBJ2-3; tentatively, D is TRBD1 (6 bases). The CDR3 has 17 amino acids. The germline V gene encodes CDR1 SGDLS and CDR2 YYNGEE. Trimming shortened V by 4 bases and J by 1 base, and 19 bases separated the two germline ends. The CDR3 DNA reads TGTGCCAGCAGCCGGGTGGGCGGACAGCGTCGCACAGATACGCAGTATTTT. Residues: CASSRVGGQRRTDTQYF.

The CDR3 loop reads CASSLASSVTSGRGYEQYF. CDR3 sequence (DNA): TGCGCCAGCAGCTTGGCCTCTTCAGTAACTAGCGGGAGGGGCTACGAGCAGTACTTC. This rearrangement joins TRBV5-1 to TRBJ2-7; 13 nucleotides align to TRBD2. CDR3 length: 19 amino acids. J was trimmed by 3 bases and V by 0 bases; bases with no gene match: 12. Germline V lookup: CDR1 SGHRS, CDR2 YFSETQ.

This sequence joins TRBV19 and TRBJ2-2, with 8 bases aligning to TRBD1. Germline-derived CDR1 and CDR2 are LNHDA and SQIVND (reference sequence). This CDR3 is built from 17 residues. V lost 2 bases, J lost 2 bases, and 7 bases stayed unmatched. The CDR3 reads CASSIRDRGSNTGELFF. In DNA, the CDR3 is TGTGCCAGTAGTATACGCGACAGGGGATCCAACACCGGGGAGCTGTTTTTT.

The gene calls are TRBV4-3 and TRBJ2-3; tentatively, D is TRBD2 (5 bases). The V end lost 0 bases, the J end lost 0 bases, and 13 bases lay between the germline ends. The germline CDR1 and CDR2 sequences are LGHNA and YSLEER. The CDR3 is 17 amino acids. CDR3 loop: CASSQDLALTSTDTQYF. The CDR3, as DNA: TGCGCCAGCAGCCAAGATCTAGCCTTAACTAGCACAGATACGCAGTATTTT.

The chain employs TRBV12-3 or TRBV12-4 and TRBJ1-5, with D unresolved. The V gene lost 5 bases and the J gene lost 3 bases, with 5 bases spanning the gap. The CDR3 is 12 amino acids. CDR3 sequence (DNA): TGTGCCAGCAGTCCGTACAATCAGCCCCAGCATTTT. Amino acids: CASSPYNQPQHF.

The CDR3 DNA reads as TGTGCCAGCAGTCCTGGCGGGGACAGGGGCACAGATACGCAGTATTTT. Encoded protein: CASSPGGDRGTDTQYF. The rearrangement joins TRBV5-4 to TRBJ2-3; TRBD1 matches 9 bases. Germline loops: CDR1 SGHNT, CDR2 YYREEE (reference sequence). This CDR3 region has 16 residues. The ends lost 5 bases at V and 1 base at J; junction bases unmatched: 8.

The rearrangement joins TRBV4-1 to TRBJ2-1, with 15 bases identical to TRBD2. Germline loops: CDR1 MGHRA, CDR2 YSYEKL. The V and J ends lost 3 bases and 2 bases, in that order; junction bases with no gene match: 8. The CDR3 length is 19 residues. The CDR3 reads CASSHPGLAGGNTYNEQFF. The CDR3 DNA sequence: TGCGCCAGCAGCCACCCGGGACTAGCGGGGGGTAACACCTACAATGAGCAGTTCTTC.

This clone has only one observation. The chain uses TRBV19 and TRBJ1-3, with D maybe TRBD1 (6 bases). In germline, CDR1 is LNHDA, CDR2 SQIVND (reference sequence). The CDR3 has 15 amino acids. The V gene lost 4 bases and the J gene lost 4 bases, with 14 bases spanning the gap. The CDR3: CASSTYRAPGNTIYF. For the CDR3, the DNA is TGTGCCAGTAGTACCTACAGGGCACCAGGAAACACCATATATTTT. Supplemented by reference TRBV19 and TRBJ1-3, the full variable domain reads DGGITQSPKYLFRKEGQNVTLSCEQNLNHDAMYWYRQDPGQGLRLIYYSQIVNDFQKGDIAEGYSVSREKKESFPLTVTSAQKNPTAFYLCASSTYRAPGNTIYFGEGSWLTVV.

V usage is TRBV19 and J usage is TRBJ1-2; TRBD1 matches 9 bases. The junction had 4 bases not matched to a gene; V was cut back by 3 bases and J by 2 bases. Germline CDR1 is LNHDA and CDR2 is SQIVND (reference sequence). The CDR3 contains 15 residues. CDR3 nucleotides: TGTGCCAGTAGTATCGGAGGACAGGGGAACTATGGCTACACCTTC. It encodes CASSIGGQGNYGYTF.

The chain has TRBV6-5 and TRBJ2-1; D is perhaps TRBD1 (5 bases). This CDR3 has 14 residues. V was clipped by 5 bases and J by 4 bases, with 12 bases between them. Germline CDR1 reads MNHEY; CDR2 reads SVGAGI. The chain's CDR3 is CASSLWGSYNEQFF. Written as DNA, the CDR3 is TGTGCCAGCAGTCTATGGGGCTCTTACAATGAGCAGTTCTTC.

The chain recombines TRBV5-4 with TRBJ1-5; 8 nucleotides match TRBD1. CDR1 and CDR2 from the germline V gene are SGHNT and YYREEE (reference sequence). The CDR3 totals 15 residues. J gave up 3 bases and V 3 bases, and 5 bases lay outside the gene matches. This chain's CDR3 is CASSWTGYVNQPQHF. CDR3 coding DNA: TGTGCCAGCAGCTGGACAGGGTATGTCAATCAGCCCCAGCATTTT. Drawing the rest from reference TRBV5-4 and TRBJ1-5, the complete variable domain is ETGVTQSPTHLIKTRGQQVTLRCSSQSGHNTVSWYQQALGQGPQFIFQYYREEENGRGNFPPRFSGLQFPNYSSELNVNALELDDSALYLCASSWTGYVNQPQHFGDGTRLSIL.

V and J are TRBV3-1 (or the pseudogene TRBV3-2) and TRBJ2-3; TRBD2 might be the D (5 bases). V was cut by 2 bases and J by 2 bases, with 11 bases left in between. CDR3 length: 15 amino acids. Germline V gives CDR1 LGHDT, CDR2 YNNKEL (reference sequence). DNA of the CDR3: TGTGCCAGCAGCCAACCTAGCAGACTCACAGATACGCAGTATTTT. Translation gives CASSQPSRLTDTQYF.

This clone was picked up one time. The J gene is TRBJ2-2, the V gene TRBV6-5; 9 bases are shared with TRBD1. With 7 bases clipped from V and 1 base from J, the junction kept 4 bases outside the gene matches. This CDR3 contains 15 residues. CDR1 MNHEY and CDR2 SVGAGI come from the germline V gene. The CDR3 coding sequence is TGTGCCAGCACGAGACAGGGGGGGAACACCGGGGAGCTGTTTTTT. Translating it yields CASTRQGGNTGELFF.